This TCR beta chain was identified during a study of blood T cell repertoires in COVID-19. Assay used: immunoSEQ multiplex PCR; TCRdb lists only in-frame clones, some missing. The sample gives 75,000 to 90,000 clones, 75% to 85% of which show up once; around 4.7% is in the top ten. Germline lookup yields CDR1 SGHTA and CDR2 FQGTGA. CDR3 size: 15 residues. After removal of 5 bases from V and 5 bases from J, the junction contained 7 bases not matched to a gene. This TCR was recovered from a woman between 65 and 79 years old with acute or convalescent COVID-19. The sequenced material came from peripheral blood. This chain joins TRBV7-3 and TRBJ1-1, with TRBD1 identical over 11 bases. The CDR3 reads CASSPRDRGGTEAFF. The DNA for the CDR3 is TGTGCCAGCAGCCCCCGGGACAGGGGGGGTACTGAAGCTTTCTTT.